A selection of T cell receptor beta chains follows, all from one sample in a study of neurological immune-mediated disorders. TCRdb called the 5' RACE reads again in MiXCR, with one record for every CDR3 protein. The sample yields about 38,000 distinct CDR3 sequences, under 14% seen once. The material sequenced was CD4+ T cells from blood. These receptors were collected from a woman aged 25-40 years with HTLV-1-associated myelopathy (HAM/TSP). The conserved cysteine and the conserved F or W are not part of the CDR3 here. D genes are given only for firm matches.

>TRBV6-5|.
ASSYGGLMNTEAF
>TRBV20-1|TRBD1
SARKVWGQGSTDTQY
>TRBV5-5|.
ASSFDSEKLF
>TRBV12-3/TRBV12-4|TRBD2
ASSSGLAGTRSYEQY
>TRBV20-1|TRBD1
SARAYRQGGFSSPLH
>TRBV5-6|.
ASSSRGTRYEQY
>TRBV12-3/TRBV12-4|TRBD2
ASSGTIFGSTDTQY
>TRBV29-1|.
SVETGRTDTQY
>TRBV7-3|.
ASSLGWDTEAF
>TRBV5-6|.
ASSSGRLNYGYT
>TRBV7-2|.
ASSLVAGKNTEAF
>TRBV2|.
ASSYRDISSYEQY
>TRBV7-8|.
ASSHRTDMNTEAF
>TRBV27|.
ASSPWGIRTRESNSPLH
>TRBV20-1|.
SDPGPGRTEAF
>TRBV2|.
ASTSNPSLYGYT
>TRBV5-4|.
ASSLDSVRTDTQY
>TRBV7-9|.
ASSASGPHYGYI
>TRBV5-1|TRBD2
ASRLAGGTSTDTQY
>TRBV20-1|.
SARSRDGLGGHEQF
>TRBV9|.
ASSVGEQHSGNTIY
>TRBV20-1|TRBD2
SATGGANTGELF
>TRBV5-1|.
ASSKEATRGVYEQY